The 27 T cell receptor beta chains in this list originate from one sample, sequenced in a study of blood T cell repertoires in COVID-19. Only in-frame clones appear in the TCRdb table, and some are missing; sequencing was by immunoSEQ multiplex PCR. This sample has hundreds of thousands of clones, with approximately 80% found just once. Sequenced: peripheral blood. Source of these receptors: a middle-aged woman with active or convalescent COVID-19.

The rearrangement uses TRBV9 and TRBJ2-5; a possible D gene is TRBD2 (6 bases). V lost 4 bases and J lost 3, with 10 bases in between. Germline CDR1 is SGDLS and CDR2 is YYNGEE. There are 13 residues in the CDR3. CDR3 protein: CASSFREKETQYF. The CDR3 bases are TGTGCCAGCAGCTTCCGGGAGAAAGAGACCCAGTACTTC.

The rearrangement links TRBV6-5 to TRBJ1-2; D is uncertain. The germline gives CDR1 MNHEY, CDR2 SVGAGI. V lost 6 bases to trimming and J lost 4 bases, with 12 bases between them. This CDR3 is built from 13 residues. The CDR3 nucleotides are TGTGCCAGCAGCGCTGACATAGGCTATGGCTACACCTTC. As protein: CASSADIGYGYTF.

The gene calls are TRBV3-1 (or the pseudogene TRBV3-2) and TRBJ2-5; 9 bases map to TRBD1. The ends lost 1 base at V and 4 bases at J; junction bases unmatched: 4. This CDR3 contains 15 residues. Germline V gives CDR1 LGHDT, CDR2 YNNKEL (reference sequence). The DNA of the CDR3 is TGTGCCAGCAGCCAAGGGACAGGGGAGGTAGAGACCCAGTACTTC. It is translated as CASSQGTGEVETQYF.

The chain couples TRBV29-1 to TRBJ1-2; the D gene is possibly TRBD1 (5 bases). The V gene lost 0 bases and the J gene lost 8 bases, with 10 bases spanning the gap. The germline V gene encodes CDR1 SQVTM and CDR2 ANQGSEA. The CDR3 totals 12 residues. Written as DNA, the CDR3 is TGCAGCGTTGAAGAAGGGGTAGCCGGCTACACCTTC. This gives the protein CSVEEGVAGYTF.

This clone was seen more than once but under ten times. This chain links TRBV4-2 with TRBJ2-3; 9 positions agree with TRBD2. Trimming at V came to 5 bases and at J to 2 bases, leaving 14 bases not matched to a gene. CDR1 and CDR2 from the germline V gene are LGHNA and YNFKEQ. The CDR3 consists of 18 residues. The DNA for the CDR3 is TGTGCCAGCAGCGTAGCCGGTTTGGCGGGGGGGTACACAGATACGCAGTATTTT. It is translated as CASSVAGLAGGYTDTQYF.

The V and J genes are TRBV18 and TRBJ1-5; 12 bases match TRBD1. The V gene end was trimmed by 4 bases and the J gene end by 2 bases; junction bases not matched to a gene: 12. Germline V CDR1 and CDR2: KGHSH, LQKENI. This CDR3 is 19 amino acids long. The CDR3 DNA follows: TGTGCCAGCTCACTCGGAGGGACAGGGGGCCTTCCGCGCAATCAGCCCCAGCATTTT. Translation: CASSLGGTGGLPRNQPQHF.

This chain uses TRBV4-2 with TRBJ2-1, with 11 nucleotides matching TRBD1. Trimming cost V 1 base and J 4 bases; bases outside gene matches: 3. The germline gives CDR1 LGHNA, CDR2 YNFKEQ. The CDR3 has 16 amino acids. The CDR3 loop is CASSQGTGGTYNEQFF. The CDR3 DNA is TGTGCCAGCAGCCAAGGGACAGGGGGCACGTACAATGAGCAGTTCTTC.

The chain uses TRBV6-1 and TRBJ2-1; D is perhaps TRBD2 (6 bases). This CDR3 comprises 15 residues. Germline V lookup: CDR1 MNHNS, CDR2 SASEGT. V lost 3 bases, J lost 4 bases, and 13 bases lay in between. The DNA of the CDR3 is TGTGCCAGCAGTGAGGTGTCGGGGGTATACAATGAGCAGTTCTTC. Amino acids: CASSEVSGVYNEQFF.

This sequence joins TRBV6-2 or TRBV6-3 and TRBJ2-7; D is ambiguous. CDR3 length equals 13 residues. Germline values: CDR1 MNHEY, CDR2 SVGEGT. V lost 6 bases and J lost 1, with 10 bases in between. This CDR3 reads CASSPGESYEQYF. DNA of the CDR3: TGTGCCAGCAGCCCCGGTGAATCCTACGAGCAGTACTTC.

This rearrangement joins TRBV19 to TRBJ1-2; possible D gene TRBD1, 5 bases. V was shortened by 9 bases and J by 4 bases, with 12 bases between the two germline ends. The germline CDR1 and CDR2 sequences are LNHDA and SQIVND (reference sequence). This CDR3 comprises 12 residues. CDR3: CASRRGGYGYTF. The CDR3 coding sequence is TGTGCCAGCCGCCGGGGGGGCTATGGCTACACCTTC.

J is TRBJ1-1 and V is TRBV9; possible D gene TRBD1, 6 bases. Germline V lookup: CDR1 SGDLS, CDR2 YYNGEE. V lost 4 bases and J 0 bases, leaving 13 bases between the germline ends. CDR3 length: 15 amino acids. The CDR3 DNA reads as TGTGCCAGCAGCACACGGGACACCTTGAACACTGAAGCTTTCTTT. Its protein product is CASSTRDTLNTEAFF.

This rearrangement joins TRBV29-1 to TRBJ2-3; 7 nucleotides agree with TRBD2. CDR3 size: 14 residues. Germline V lookup: CDR1 SQVTM, CDR2 ANQGSEA. J was trimmed by 0 bases and V by 7 bases; bases with no gene match: 7. This CDR3 is CSAHGGTSTDTQYF. The CDR3 DNA sequence: TGCAGCGCCCACGGGGGGACTAGCACAGATACGCAGTATTTT.

The chain has TRBV28 and TRBJ1-3; the D gene is possibly TRBD1 (6 bases). V was trimmed by 11 bases and J by 3 bases, leaving 14 bases between them. Per germline, CDR1 MDHEN and CDR2 SYDVKM. The CDR3 spans 13 residues. CDR3 in DNA: TGTGCCGCTAGGACAGCGTATGGAAACACCATATATTTT. Encoded protein: CAARTAYGNTIYF.

V is TRBV7-2 and J is TRBJ2-2, with D possibly being TRBD2 (6 bases). The V end was cut by 1 base, the J end by 3 bases, with 9 bases between. Germline CDR1 and CDR2: SGHTA and FQGNSA. The CDR3 contains 15 residues. CDR3 nucleotides: TGTGCCAGCAGCTTAGTTGGGACTCACACCGGGGAGCTGTTTTTT. It codes for CASSLVGTHTGELFF.

The chain recombines TRBV18 with TRBJ1-4; D is ambiguous. CDR1 is KGHSH, CDR2 LQKENI, per germline. V lost 0 bases and J lost 0, with 5 bases in between. CDR3 size: 15 residues. The CDR3 here is CASSPPSSTNEKLFF. The CDR3 DNA reads TGTGCCAGCTCACCACCTAGTTCAACTAATGAAAAACTGTTTTTT.

This chain connects TRBV19 to TRBJ1-2, with TRBD1 identical over 9 bases. V dropped 5 bases and J dropped 6; count of bases not matched to a gene: 7. Germline V CDR1 and CDR2: LNHDA, SQIVND (reference sequence). This CDR3 has 14 residues. This chain's CDR3 is CASSGTGTGNGYTF. CDR3 DNA sequence: TGTGCCAGTAGTGGAACCGGGACAGGGAATGGCTACACCTTC.

The chain recombines TRBV6-5 with TRBJ1-1; D remains unclear. The CDR3 covers 15 residues. The V and J ends lost 7 bases and 4 bases respectively, with 19 bases between them. CDR1 MNHEY and CDR2 SVGAGI come from the germline V gene. DNA of the CDR3: TGTGCCAGCAATTTTAAATTCCGGGGAAGCACTGAAGCTTTCTTT. Protein product: CASNFKFRGSTEAFF.

This rearrangement joins TRBV3-1 (or the pseudogene TRBV3-2) to TRBJ1-1; D uncertain. Germline CDR1 is LGHDT and CDR2 is YNNKEL (reference sequence). Trimming shortened V by 3 bases and J by 5 bases, and 7 bases separated the two germline ends. The CDR3 length is 12 residues. The CDR3 DNA follows: TGTGCCAGCAGCCAGAGGCGGACTGAAGCTTTCTTT. This gives the protein CASSQRRTEAFF.

The J gene is TRBJ2-2, the V gene TRBV9; 9 positions agree with TRBD2. The CDR3 contains 15 residues. CDR1 and CDR2 (germline): SGDLS, YYNGEE. Germline trimming cut 4 bases from V and 1 base from J; bases unmatched to any gene: 2. The CDR3 reads CASSLAGVNTGELFF. The CDR3 coding sequence is TGTGCCAGCAGCTTAGCGGGGGTGAACACCGGGGAGCTGTTTTTT.

The chain carries TRBV10-2 and TRBJ1-2, with 8 bases matching TRBD1. This CDR3 is built from 15 residues. V shed 2 bases and J 1 base; nucleotides not matched to a gene: 3. Germline CDR1 reads WSHSY; CDR2 reads SAAADI. CDR3 bases: TGCGCCAGCAGTGAGCGGGACAGGAGTAACTATGGCTACACCTTC. It specifies CASSERDRSNYGYTF.

This chain links TRBV10-3 with TRBJ2-3; 10 bases agree with TRBD2. Germline values: CDR1 ENHRY, CDR2 SYGVKD. The CDR3 is 15 residues long. The trim removed 3 bases at V and 5 bases at J, leaving 5 bases unmatched. The CDR3 sequence is CAISEERGGLDTQYF. Here the CDR3 DNA reads TGTGCCATCAGTGAAGAGCGGGGGGGCCTAGATACGCAGTATTTT.

The genes are TRBV11-2 and TRBJ1-2, with TRBD1 identical over 11 bases. Germline CDR1 and CDR2: SGHAT and FQNNGV. V gave up 5 bases and J gave up 7 bases; unmatched junction bases: 6. The CDR3 is made up of 14 amino acids. The CDR3 reads CASSADRGQSGYTF. The DNA of the CDR3 is TGTGCCAGCAGCGCGGACAGGGGGCAAAGTGGCTACACCTTC.

V gene TRBV2 combines with J gene TRBJ1-4; TRBD1 might be the D (5 bases). This CDR3 has 14 residues. Trimming took 4 bases from V and 7 from J, leaving 13 bases between them. Germline V CDR1 and CDR2: SNHLY, FYNNEI. DNA of the CDR3: TGTGCCAGCAGTGGAGAGGGGAGGCTTGAAAAACTGTTTTTT. Translating it yields CASSGEGRLEKLFF. Full variable domain (rest looked up from reference TRBV2 and TRBJ1-4): EPEVTQTPSHQVTQMGQEVILRCVPISNHLYFYWYRQILGQKVEFLVSFYNNEISEKSEIFDDQFSVERPDGSNFTLKIRSTKLEDSAMYFCASSGEGRLEKLFFGSGTQLSVL.

V and J are TRBV15 and TRBJ1-5, with a possible D match to TRBD1 (6 bases). The CDR3 totals 12 residues. The V and J ends lost 3 bases and 11 bases respectively, with 11 bases between them. The germline CDR1 and CDR2 sequences are LNHNV and YYDKDF (reference sequence). The CDR3 DNA sequence: TGTGCCACCAGCAGGGAAACAGGGTCCCAGCATTTT. This translates into CATSRETGSQHF. Combining the CDR3 with reference TRBV15 and TRBJ1-5 gives the whole variable domain DAMVIQNPRYQVTQFGKPVTLSCSQTLNHNVMYWYQQKSSQAPKLLFHYYDKDFNNEADTPDNFQSRRPNTSFCFLDIRSPGLGDTAMYLCATSRETGSQHFGDGTRLSIL.

The genes are TRBV3-1 (or the pseudogene TRBV3-2) and TRBJ1-1; 7 nucleotides match TRBD1. The CDR3 is 13 residues long. The V and J ends lost 5 bases and 5 bases, in that order; junction bases with no gene match: 5. Germline V gene lookup returns CDR1 LGHDT and CDR2 YNNKEL (reference sequence). The CDR3, as DNA: TGTGCCAGCAGCGAACAGGGGAGAACTGAAGCTTTCTTT. It encodes CASSEQGRTEAFF.

The rearrangement joins TRBV28 to TRBJ2-7, with D uncertain. CDR1 is MDHEN and CDR2 is SYDVKM in the germline V gene. This CDR3 comprises 12 residues. Trimming removed 5 bases from V and 0 bases from J, with 5 bases in between. The CDR3 bases are TGTGCCAGCAGTCCGGGCTCCTACGAGCAGTACGTC. It is translated as CASSPGSYEQYV.

This clone has only a few counts. The V and J genes are TRBV6-5 and TRBJ1-3; D not resolved. The length of the CDR3 is 15 residues. Germline V lookup: CDR1 MNHEY, CDR2 SVGAGI. Trimming left V 5 bases short and J 1 base short, with 12 bases between. The CDR3 DNA sequence: TGTGCCAGCAGTAAAACGCCGCAGTCTGGAAACACCATATATTTT. It is translated as CASSKTPQSGNTIYF.